Listed below are T cell receptor beta chains from one sample, sequenced in a study of blood T cell repertoires in COVID-19. TCRdb keeps only in-frame clones here, not all; method: immunoSEQ multiplex PCR. Among hundreds of thousands of clones listed, about 82% were seen once. Sequencing was carried out using peripheral blood. Receptor source: a man aged 50-59 years with active or convalescent COVID-19. The CDR3 runs from the conserved cysteine through the conserved F or W. A D gene is named only where the DNA matches it firmly. A clone size is listed for some rows: how often the clone was seen (once, few, many), or a class if it is expanded.

J,size,V,D,DNA,CDR3
TRBJ2-1,.,TRBV5-1,.,TGCGCCAGTACCCAAGGGGGGGGTTCCTCCTACAATGAGCAGTTCTTC,CASTQGGGSSYNEQFF
TRBJ1-2,.,TRBV6-5,TRBD1,TGTGCCAGCAGCCTGGACAGGGCCGGCTATGGCTACACCTTC,CASSLDRAGYGYTF
TRBJ1-2,.,TRBV6-5,TRBD1,TGTGCCAGCAGTTACTTAACAGGGGACTATGGCTACACCTTC,CASSYLTGDYGYTF
TRBJ2-1,many,TRBV18,.,TGTGCCAGCTCACCTCGCCGGAGCCTTCGAGCTGAGCAGTTCTTC,CASSPRRSLRAEQFF
TRBJ1-5,few,TRBV6-5,.,TGTGCCAGCAGACACGACACCATGGGTCATCAGCCCCAGCATTTT,CASRHDTMGHQPQHF
TRBJ1-4,.,TRBV30,.,TGTGCCTGTTCTCAGAATGAAAAACTGTTTTTT,CACSQNEKLFF
TRBJ2-7,.,TRBV7-6,TRBD2,TGTGCCAGCAGCCCAGAGGATCCTAAGGCGGGGGCCTACGAGCAGTACTTC,CASSPEDPKAGAYEQYF
TRBJ2-3,.,TRBV7-6,TRBD2,TGTGCCAGCAGCTCGGGACTAGCGGGGGGCACAGATACGCAGTATTTT,CASSSGLAGGTDTQYF
TRBJ2-2,.,TRBV12-5,.,TGTGCTAGTGGTTCGGGGGTCTGGCGGGACACCGGGGAGCTGTTTTTT,CASGSGVWRDTGELFF
TRBJ2-3,.,TRBV4-2,.,TGTGCCAGCAGCCAAACCTACTCGGATACGCAGTATTTT,CASSQTYSDTQYF
TRBJ1-6,.,TRBV7-8,.,TGTGCCAGCAGCTCGGCCGGACGGGGAAATTCACCCCTCCACTTT,CASSSAGRGNSPLHF
TRBJ1-6,.,TRBV12-5,TRBD1,TGTGCTAGTGGTTCGCAGGGGACAGGTTCACCCCTCCACTTT,CASGSQGTGSPLHF
TRBJ2-7,few,TRBV5-1,.,TGCGCCAGCAGCCTGGAGGGGGGGAGGCAGTACTTC,CASSLEGGRQYF
TRBJ1-1,.,TRBV2,TRBD1,TGTGCCAGCAGTAGGCAGGGGGTCATGAACACTGAAGCTTTCTTT,CASSRQGVMNTEAFF
TRBJ2-7,.,TRBV27,.,TGTGCCAGCAGCATCAAGCGGAGTATATACGAGCAGTACTTC,CASSIKRSIYEQYF
TRBJ1-2,.,TRBV5-5,.,TGTGCCAGCAGCTTGGAGGTCGCGGGCGCGGGCTATGGCTACACCTTC,CASSLEVAGAGYGYTF
TRBJ1-5,.,TRBV7-2,.,TGTGCCAGCAGCTTACAGGGGAATCAGCCCCAGCATTTT,CASSLQGNQPQHF
TRBJ1-2,.,TRBV14,.,TGTGCCAGCAGCCAAGTTTCAGATAACTATGGCTACACCTTC,CASSQVSDNYGYTF
TRBJ1-2,once,TRBV29-1,.,TGCAGCGTTGATTATGTACAGGTTAACGGCTATGGCTACACCTTC,CSVDYVQVNGYGYTF
TRBJ2-1,.,TRBV7-8,.,TGTGCCAGCAGCTTAGCGGGAGCAGGCTACAATGAGCAGTTCTTC,CASSLAGAGYNEQFF
TRBJ2-4,.,TRBV15,TRBD2,TGTGCCACCAGCATGGCCGGACTAGCGATAGCCAAAAACATTCAGTACTTC,CATSMAGLAIAKNIQYF
TRBJ1-4,.,TRBV9,.,TGTGCCAGCAGCGCAGGACAGGAAAAACTGTTTTTT,CASSAGQEKLFF
TRBJ1-1,.,TRBV28,.,TGTGCCAGCAGTTCCCCCAACCGAGGTACTTTCTTT,CASSSPNRGTFF
TRBJ2-7,few,TRBV10-1,.,TGCGCCACCGGGTTAGGCGAGCAGTACTTC,CATGLGEQYF
TRBJ1-4,.,TRBV5-1,.,TGCGCCAGCAGCTTGGAGGGGCAGGGGTTGGAAAAACTGTTTTTT,CASSLEGQGLEKLFF
TRBJ2-7,.,TRBV27,.,TGTGCCAGCAGTTTACAGAAATCCTACGAGCAGTACTTC,CASSLQKSYEQYF
TRBJ1-1,.,TRBV19,.,TGTGCCAGTAGTATAAAGGGAGTGAACACTGAAGCTTTCTTT,CASSIKGVNTEAFF
TRBJ2-7,once,TRBV7-2,.,TGTGCCAGCAGCTTAGCAGGACTCACATACGAGCAGTACTTC,CASSLAGLTYEQYF
TRBJ1-5,.,TRBV18,.,TGTGCCAGCTCATTCCAAGGGGCAGGGACTAATCAGCCCCAGCATTTT,CASSFQGAGTNQPQHF
TRBJ2-3,.,TRBV15,TRBD2,TGTGCCACCAGCAGCGCCTTAGCGGGTAGCACAGATACGCAGTATTTT,CATSSALAGSTDTQYF
TRBJ1-1,.,TRBV5-1,TRBD1,TGCGCCAGCAGCTTCCAGGGGGGATACACTGAAGCTTTCTTT,CASSFQGGYTEAFF